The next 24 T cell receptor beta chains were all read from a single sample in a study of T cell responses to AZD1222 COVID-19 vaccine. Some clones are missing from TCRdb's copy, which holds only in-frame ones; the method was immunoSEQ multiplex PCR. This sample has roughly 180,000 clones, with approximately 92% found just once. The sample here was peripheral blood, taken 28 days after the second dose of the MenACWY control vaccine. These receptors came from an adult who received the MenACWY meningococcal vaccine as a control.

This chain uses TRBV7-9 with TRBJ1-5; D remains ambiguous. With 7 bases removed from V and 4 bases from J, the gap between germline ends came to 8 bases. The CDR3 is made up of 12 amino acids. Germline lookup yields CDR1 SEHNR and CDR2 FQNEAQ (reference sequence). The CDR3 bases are TGTGCCAGCACCGTGGGTAATCAGCCCCAGCATTTT. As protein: CASTVGNQPQHF.

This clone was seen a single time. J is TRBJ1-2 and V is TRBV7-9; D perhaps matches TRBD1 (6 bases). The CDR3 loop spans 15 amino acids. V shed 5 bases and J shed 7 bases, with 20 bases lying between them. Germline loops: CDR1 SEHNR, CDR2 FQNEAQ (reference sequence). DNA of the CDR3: TGTGCCAGCAGCATACGGAGAAGGGGGGCTAGTGGCTACACCTTC. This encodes CASSIRRRGASGYTF.

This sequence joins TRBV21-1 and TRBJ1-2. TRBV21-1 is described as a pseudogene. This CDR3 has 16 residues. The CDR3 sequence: CASSTGGDCGNYGYTF. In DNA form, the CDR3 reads TGTGCCAGCAGCACCGGGGGGGATTGCGGGAACTATGGCTACACCTTC.

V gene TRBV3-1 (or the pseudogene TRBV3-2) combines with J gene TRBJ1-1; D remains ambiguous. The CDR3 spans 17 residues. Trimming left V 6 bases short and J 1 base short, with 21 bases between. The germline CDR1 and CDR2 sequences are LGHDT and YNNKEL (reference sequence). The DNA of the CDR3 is TGTGCCAGCAGTCAGGACCGTCCCCGAGTAGGGAACACTGAAGCTTTCTTT. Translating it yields CASSQDRPRVGNTEAFF.

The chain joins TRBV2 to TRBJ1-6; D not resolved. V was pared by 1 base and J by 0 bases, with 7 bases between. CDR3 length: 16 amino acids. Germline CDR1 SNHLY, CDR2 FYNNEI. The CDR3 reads CASSEGPISYNSPLHF. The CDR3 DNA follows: TGTGCCAGCAGTGAAGGACCCATCTCCTATAATTCACCCCTCCACTTT.

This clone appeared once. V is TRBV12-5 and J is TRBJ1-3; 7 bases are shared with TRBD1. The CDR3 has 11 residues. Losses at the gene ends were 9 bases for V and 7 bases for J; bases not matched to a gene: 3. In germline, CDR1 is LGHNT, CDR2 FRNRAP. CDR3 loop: CASSQGNTIYF. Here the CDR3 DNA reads TGTGCTAGCTCACAGGGGAACACCATATATTTT. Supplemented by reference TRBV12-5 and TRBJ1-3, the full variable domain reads DARVTQTPRHKVTEMGQEVTMRCQPILGHNTVFWYRQTMMQGLELLAYFRNRAPLDDSGMPKDRFSAEMPDATLATLKIQPSEPRDSAVYFCASSQGNTIYFGEGSWLTVV.

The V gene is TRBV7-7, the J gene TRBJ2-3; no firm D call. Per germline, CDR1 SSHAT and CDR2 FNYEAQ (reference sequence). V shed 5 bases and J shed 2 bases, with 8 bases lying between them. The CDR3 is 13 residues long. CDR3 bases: TGTGCCAGCAGCCAGTCCGCCACAGATACGCAGTATTTT. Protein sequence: CASSQSATDTQYF.

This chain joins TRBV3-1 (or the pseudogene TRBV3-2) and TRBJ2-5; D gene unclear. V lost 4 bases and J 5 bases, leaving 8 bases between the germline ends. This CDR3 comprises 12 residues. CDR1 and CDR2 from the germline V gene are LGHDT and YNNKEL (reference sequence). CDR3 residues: CASSPRFETQYF. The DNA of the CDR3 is TGTGCCAGCAGCCCCCGGTTCGAGACCCAGTACTTC.

The CDR3 DNA sequence: TGTGCCAGCAGCTACCGGACAGGGGGCAGCACCGGGGAGCTGTTTTTT. Protein product: CASSYRTGGSTGELFF. The chain carries TRBV9 and TRBJ2-2; TRBD1 matches at 11 bases. Germline values: CDR1 SGDLS, CDR2 YYNGEE. This CDR3 has 16 amino acids. The J segment lost 4 bases and the V segment lost 4 bases, leaving 6 bases of the junction unmatched. Complete variable domain (other parts from reference TRBV9 and TRBJ2-2): DSGVTQTPKHLITATGQRVTLRCSPRSGDLSVYWYQQSLDQGLQFLIQYYNGEERAKGNILERFSAQQFPDLHSELNLSSLELGDSALYFCASSYRTGGSTGELFFGEGSRLTVL.

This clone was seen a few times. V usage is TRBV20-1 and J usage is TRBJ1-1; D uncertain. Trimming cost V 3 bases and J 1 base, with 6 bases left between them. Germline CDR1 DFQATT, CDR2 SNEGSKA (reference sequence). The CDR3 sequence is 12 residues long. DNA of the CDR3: TGCAGTGCTAGTAGCCCGAACACTGAAGCTTTCTTT. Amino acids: CSASSPNTEAFF.

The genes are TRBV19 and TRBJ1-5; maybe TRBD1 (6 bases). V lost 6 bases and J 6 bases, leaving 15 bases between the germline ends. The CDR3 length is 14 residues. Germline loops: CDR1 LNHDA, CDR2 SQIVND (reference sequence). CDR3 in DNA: TGTGCCAGTAGCCAAAATACAGGGACTCAGCCCCAGCATTTT. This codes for CASSQNTGTQPQHF.

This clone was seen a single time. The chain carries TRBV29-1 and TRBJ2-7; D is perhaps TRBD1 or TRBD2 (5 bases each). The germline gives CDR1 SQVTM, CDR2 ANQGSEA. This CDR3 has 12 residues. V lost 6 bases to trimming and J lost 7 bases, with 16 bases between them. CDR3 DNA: TGCAGCGTCGGGTGGGGCCCGGGGGAGCAGTACTTC. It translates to CSVGWGPGEQYF.

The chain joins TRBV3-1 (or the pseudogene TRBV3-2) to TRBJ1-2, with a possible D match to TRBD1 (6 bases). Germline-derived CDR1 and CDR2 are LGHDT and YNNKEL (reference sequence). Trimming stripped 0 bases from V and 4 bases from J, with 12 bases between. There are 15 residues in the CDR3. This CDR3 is CASSQERGATYGYTF. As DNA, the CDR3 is TGTGCCAGCAGCCAAGAAAGGGGGGCGACCTATGGCTACACCTTC.

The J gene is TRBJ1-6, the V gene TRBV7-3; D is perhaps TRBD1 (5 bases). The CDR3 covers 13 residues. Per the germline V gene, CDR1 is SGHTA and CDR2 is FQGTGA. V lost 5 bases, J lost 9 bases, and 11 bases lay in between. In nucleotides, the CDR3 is TGTGCCAGCAGCCGCAGACAGACTTCACCCCTCCACTTT. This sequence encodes CASSRRQTSPLHF.

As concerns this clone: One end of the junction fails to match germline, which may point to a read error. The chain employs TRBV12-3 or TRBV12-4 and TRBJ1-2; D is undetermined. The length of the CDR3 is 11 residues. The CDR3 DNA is TGTGCCAGCAGCCCGGGTCGTGAGGCCGTCTTC. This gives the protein CASSPGREAVF.

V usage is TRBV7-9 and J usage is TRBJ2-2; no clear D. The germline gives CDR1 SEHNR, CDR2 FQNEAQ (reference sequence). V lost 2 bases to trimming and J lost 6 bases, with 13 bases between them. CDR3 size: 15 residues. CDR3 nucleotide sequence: TGTGCCAGCAGCTTAATATCCCGTCGCGCCGGGGAGCTGTTTTTT. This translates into CASSLISRRAGELFF.

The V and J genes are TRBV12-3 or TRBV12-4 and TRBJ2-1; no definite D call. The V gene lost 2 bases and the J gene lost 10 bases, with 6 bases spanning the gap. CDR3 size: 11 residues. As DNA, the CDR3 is TGTGCCAGCAGTTTAAACTGGGAGCAGTTCTTC. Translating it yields CASSLNWEQFF.

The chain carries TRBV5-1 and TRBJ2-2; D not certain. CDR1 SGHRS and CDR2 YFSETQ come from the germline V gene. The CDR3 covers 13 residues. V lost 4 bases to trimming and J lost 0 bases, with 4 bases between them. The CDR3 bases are TGCGCCAGCAGCGCCGCGAACACCGGGGAGCTGTTTTTT. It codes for CASSAANTGELFF.

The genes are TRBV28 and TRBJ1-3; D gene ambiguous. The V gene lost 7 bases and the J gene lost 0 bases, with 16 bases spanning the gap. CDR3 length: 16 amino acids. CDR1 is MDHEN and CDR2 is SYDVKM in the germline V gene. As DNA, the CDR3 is TGTGCCAGCATCCCTTCGAGTATCCTCTCTGGAAACACCATATATTTT. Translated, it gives CASIPSSILSGNTIYF.

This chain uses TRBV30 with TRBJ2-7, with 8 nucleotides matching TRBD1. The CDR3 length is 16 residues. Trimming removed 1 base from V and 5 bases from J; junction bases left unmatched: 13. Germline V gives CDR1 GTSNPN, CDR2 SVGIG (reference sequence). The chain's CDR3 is CAWSGDRKCVGDEQYF. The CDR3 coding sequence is TGTGCCTGGAGTGGGGACAGGAAGTGCGTGGGTGACGAGCAGTACTTC.

Here the CDR3 reads CASSRDYQPQHF. CDR3 sequence (DNA): TGTGCCAGCAGCCGGGACTATCAGCCCCAGCATTTT. The V gene is TRBV7-2, the J gene TRBJ1-5, with D possibly being TRBD1 (5 bases). The CDR3 is 12 residues long. Trimming stripped 5 bases from V and 5 bases from J, with 7 bases between. Germline V gene lookup returns CDR1 SGHTA and CDR2 FQGNSA.

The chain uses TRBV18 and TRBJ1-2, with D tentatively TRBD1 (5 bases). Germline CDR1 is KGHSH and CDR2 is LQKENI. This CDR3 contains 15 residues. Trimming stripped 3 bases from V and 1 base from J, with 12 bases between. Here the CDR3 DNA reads TGTGCCAGCTCACCGCAGACAGACAGTAACTATGGCTACACCTTC. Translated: CASSPQTDSNYGYTF. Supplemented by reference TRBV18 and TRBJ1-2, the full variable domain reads NAGVMQNPRHLVRRRGQEARLRCSPMKGHSHVYWYRQLPEEGLKFMVYLQKENIIDESGMPKERFSAEFPKEGPSILRIQQVVRGDSAAYFCASSPQTDSNYGYTFGSGTRLTVV.

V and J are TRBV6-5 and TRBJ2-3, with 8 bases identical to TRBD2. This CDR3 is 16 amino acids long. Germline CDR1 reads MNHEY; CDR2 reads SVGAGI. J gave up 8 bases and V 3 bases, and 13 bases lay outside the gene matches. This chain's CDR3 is CASSYTLAGRTATQYF. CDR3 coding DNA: TGTGCCAGCAGTTATACCTTAGCGGGGAGAACCGCTACGCAGTATTTT.

The CDR3 loop reads CASRSGKDPRGNQPQHF. The CDR3 nucleotides read TGTGCCAGCAGATCGGGAAAGGACCCCAGGGGCAATCAGCCCCAGCATTTT. V and J are TRBV2 and TRBJ1-5, with D maybe TRBD1 (5 bases). This CDR3 contains 17 residues. The ends were cut back, 6 bases at V and 2 bases at J, with 20 bases in the middle. Germline values: CDR1 SNHLY, CDR2 FYNNEI. The variable domain in full, with the rest retrieved from reference TRBV2 and TRBJ1-5, is EPEVTQTPSHQVTQMGQEVILRCVPISNHLYFYWYRQILGQKVEFLVSFYNNEISEKSEIFDDQFSVERPDGSNFTLKIRSTKLEDSAMYFCASRSGKDPRGNQPQHFGDGTRLSIL.